The 12 T cell receptor beta chains in this list originate from one sample, sequenced in a study of blood T cell repertoires in COVID-19. Profiling relied on immunoSEQ multiplex PCR, and the TCRdb table lists in-frame clones only, not all of them. Of around 100,000 clones in the sample, 90% are singletons; the top ten hold about 5.5%. The sequenced material came from peripheral blood. Receptors were obtained from a man aged 50-60 years with acute or convalescent COVID-19.

The gene calls are TRBV7-9 and TRBJ2-7, with TRBD2 matching over 12 bases. CDR1 SEHNR and CDR2 FQNEAQ come from the germline V gene (reference sequence). Unmatched junction bases numbered 6, after V lost 10 bases and J lost 2 bases. The CDR3 extends over 14 amino acids. The CDR3 sequence is CATSWTSGAYEQYF. In DNA form, the CDR3 reads TGTGCCACCTCCTGGACTAGCGGGGCCTACGAGCAGTACTTC.

The chain employs TRBV11-2 and TRBJ2-3; TRBD2 matches 9 bases. The CDR3 contains 14 residues. Germline CDR1 and CDR2: SGHAT and FQNNGV. The ends lost 4 bases at V and 10 bases at J; junction bases unmatched: 9. CDR3 sequence reads: CASSSSGTSSAQYF. As DNA, the CDR3 is TGTGCCAGCAGCTCCTCGGGGACTAGCAGTGCGCAGTATTTT.

The V and J genes are TRBV30 and TRBJ2-1; 9 positions agree with TRBD2. Germline loops: CDR1 GTSNPN, CDR2 SVGIG (reference sequence). V shed 1 base and J 6 bases; nucleotides not matched to a gene: 10. This CDR3 is 16 amino acids long. The CDR3 here is CAWSGVRTSGSNEQFF. The CDR3 DNA is TGTGCCTGGAGTGGAGTAAGAACTAGCGGGTCCAATGAGCAGTTCTTC.

The chain has TRBV27 and TRBJ2-7; TRBD1 aligns across 11 bases. This CDR3 spans 15 amino acids. Germline CDR1 reads MNHEY; CDR2 reads SMNVEV (reference sequence). After removal of 8 bases from V and 1 base from J, the junction contained 7 bases not matched to a gene. The DNA of the CDR3 is TGTGCCAGCGGCGGGGACAGGGGGGATTCCTACGAGCAGTACTTC. Translation: CASGGDRGDSYEQYF.

The V call is TRBV10-3, the J call TRBJ2-1, with 7 bases matching TRBD1. This CDR3 comprises 17 residues. With V trimmed by 5 bases and J by 0 bases, 10 bases remained unmatched. Germline lookup yields CDR1 ENHRY and CDR2 SYGVKD. In nucleotides, the CDR3 is TGTGCCATCAGTTTACTCGGGGACAGCTACTCCTACAATGAGCAGTTCTTC. Amino acid sequence: CAISLLGDSYSYNEQFF.

The chain joins TRBV11-2 to TRBJ1-2; 9 positions match TRBD1. V trimming: 1 base; J trimming: 4 bases; junction bases outside the gene matches: 7. Germline V lookup: CDR1 SGHAT, CDR2 FQNNGV. The CDR3 is made up of 16 amino acids. In DNA, the CDR3 is TGTGCCAGCAGCTTAGTAGGGACAGGGAGTCCCTATGGCTACACCTTC. It is translated as CASSLVGTGSPYGYTF. Complete variable domain (other parts from reference TRBV11-2 and TRBJ1-2): EAGVAQSPRYKIIEKRQSVAFWCNPISGHATLYWYQQILGQGPKLLIQFQNNGVVDDSQLPKDRFSAERLKGVDSTLKIQPAKLEDSAVYLCASSLVGTGSPYGYTFGSGTRLTVV.

V is TRBV5-1 and J is TRBJ1-3; 11 nucleotides line up with TRBD1. The ends lost 4 bases at V and 8 bases at J; junction bases unmatched: 5. Germline V gives CDR1 SGHRS, CDR2 YFSETQ. The CDR3 runs 14 residues. CDR3 residues: CASSLGQGAYTIYF. DNA of the CDR3: TGCGCCAGCAGCCTAGGACAGGGGGCATACACCATATATTTT.

This clone has just one count. The chain carries TRBV19 and TRBJ1-5; TRBD1 aligns across 9 bases. Per the germline V gene, CDR1 is LNHDA and CDR2 is SQIVND (reference sequence). The CDR3 contains 14 residues. Trimming removed 6 bases from V and 11 bases from J; junction bases left unmatched: 11. CDR3 residues: CASSRDRASGAQHF. CDR3 coding DNA: TGTGCCAGTAGCCGGGACAGGGCCTCAGGGGCCCAGCATTTT.

This chain joins TRBV7-9 and TRBJ1-4; 7 bases align to TRBD1. Germline V lookup: CDR1 SEHNR, CDR2 FQNEAQ (reference sequence). The CDR3 sequence is 14 residues long. V gave up 4 bases and J gave up 7 bases; unmatched junction bases: 6. For the CDR3, the DNA is TGTGCCAGCAGCTCAGGGACAGTCGGTGAAAAACTGTTTTTT. This sequence encodes CASSSGTVGEKLFF.

The genes are TRBV7-9 and TRBJ2-1; weak D call: TRBD2 (5 bases). The CDR3 is 16 residues long. V lost 3 bases and J lost 8, with 20 bases in between. CDR1 SEHNR and CDR2 FQNEAQ come from the germline V gene (reference sequence). This chain's CDR3 is CASSFAVGSRGDEQFF. As DNA, the CDR3 is TGTGCCAGCAGCTTTGCAGTAGGGTCCCGGGGAGATGAGCAGTTCTTC.

This chain uses TRBV6-5 with TRBJ1-1; no clear D gene. CDR1 is MNHEY, CDR2 SVGAGI, per germline. The CDR3 length is 12 residues. V was clipped by 7 bases and J by 6 bases, with 12 bases between them. The CDR3 region is CASTRGLAEAFF. The CDR3 DNA reads TGTGCCAGCACCAGAGGGTTGGCTGAAGCTTTCTTT.

This clone occurred once. At the DNA level, this CDR3 is encoded by other sequences in the same sample as well. The V and J genes are TRBV3-1 (or the pseudogene TRBV3-2) and TRBJ2-5, with TRBD2 matching 15 bases. Trimming took 1 base from V and 5 from J; bases not matched to a gene: 2. This CDR3 has 16 residues. Germline V gene sequence: CDR1 LGHDT, CDR2 YNNKEL (reference sequence). In nucleotides, the CDR3 is TGTGCCAGCAGCCAAGCGGGACTAGCGGGAGGTGAGACCCAGTACTTC. Translating it yields CASSQAGLAGGETQYF.